This is a list of T cell receptor beta chains from one sample in a study of beta chain features in type 1 diabetes. Clones were sequenced by immunoSEQ multiplex PCR, and TCRdb holds only the in-frame ones, with some missing. The repertoire includes about 160,000 clones, about 9.8% of them detected once, and about 2.5% sits in the top ten. The material sequenced was central memory CD4+ T cells from blood. The receptors here all came from a young woman in good health. CDR3s include the opening cysteine and the closing phenylalanine or tryptophan. Fields, in order: clone size, J gene, D gene, V gene, CDR3 protein. D genes are given only for firm matches. Part of the rows lack a size; the others show once, few, many or a class for expanded clones.

size: few
J: TRBJ2-1
D: -
V: TRBV5-1
CDR3: CASGGASSYNEQFF

size: -
J: TRBJ2-3
D: -
V: TRBV5-1
CDR3: CASSLDRSTDTQYF

size: few
J: TRBJ2-2
D: -
V: TRBV7-6
CDR3: CASSFETANTGELFF

size: -
J: TRBJ1-5
D: -
V: TRBV30
CDR3: CAWRAQQGQPQHF

size: -
J: TRBJ2-5
D: TRBD2
V: TRBV9
CDR3: CASSVGTAGGPLYETQYF

size: -
J: TRBJ2-3
D: TRBD2
V: TRBV6-1
CDR3: CASTRAGDPDTQYF

size: few
J: TRBJ1-3
D: -
V: TRBV7-2
CDR3: CASSLAEGHTIYF

size: few
J: TRBJ1-1
D: -
V: TRBV6-5
CDR3: CASSRQAGAPTEAFF

size: once
J: TRBJ1-2
D: -
V: TRBV20-1
CDR3: CSGRKADGYTF

size: -
J: TRBJ1-5
D: -
V: TRBV30
CDR3: CAWSVKEGLRVGPQHF

size: few
J: TRBJ2-1
D: -
V: TRBV5-1
CDR3: CASSGAGSYNEQFF

size: -
J: TRBJ2-5
D: -
V: TRBV23-1
CDR3: CASSIEDQYF

size: few
J: TRBJ2-1
D: -
V: TRBV6-5
CDR3: CATHGGSSYNEQFF

size: -
J: TRBJ2-7
D: TRBD2
V: TRBV11-2
CDR3: CASSPTSGSVRAEQYF

size: few
J: TRBJ1-1
D: -
V: TRBV10-3
CDR3: CAIQAGGGGMNTEAFF

size: -
J: TRBJ1-1
D: -
V: TRBV9
CDR3: CASSAQNTEAFF